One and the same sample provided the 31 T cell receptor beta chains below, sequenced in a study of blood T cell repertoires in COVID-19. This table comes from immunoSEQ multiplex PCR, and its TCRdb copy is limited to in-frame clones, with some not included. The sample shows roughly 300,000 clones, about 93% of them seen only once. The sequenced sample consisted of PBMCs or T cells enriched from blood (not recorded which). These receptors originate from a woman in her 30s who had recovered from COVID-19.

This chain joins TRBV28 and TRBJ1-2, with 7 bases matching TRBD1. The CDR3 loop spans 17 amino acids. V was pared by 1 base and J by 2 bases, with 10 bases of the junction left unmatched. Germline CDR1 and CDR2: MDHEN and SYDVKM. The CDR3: CASSLYRGRLGNYGYTF. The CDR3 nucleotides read TGTGCCAGCAGTTTATACAGGGGTAGGTTAGGAAACTATGGCTACACCTTC.

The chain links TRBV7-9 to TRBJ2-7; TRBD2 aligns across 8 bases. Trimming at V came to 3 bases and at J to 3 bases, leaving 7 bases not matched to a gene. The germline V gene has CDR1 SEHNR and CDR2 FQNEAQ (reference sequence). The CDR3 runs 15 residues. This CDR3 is CASSFGTRGNYEQYF. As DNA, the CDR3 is TGTGCCAGCAGCTTCGGGACTAGGGGGAACTACGAGCAGTACTTC.

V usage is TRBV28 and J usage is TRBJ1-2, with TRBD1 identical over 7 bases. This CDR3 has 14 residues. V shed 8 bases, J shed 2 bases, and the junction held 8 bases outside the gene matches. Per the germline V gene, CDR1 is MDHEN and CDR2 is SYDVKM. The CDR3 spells CASGRDSPNYGYTF. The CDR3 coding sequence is TGTGCCAGCGGAAGGGACAGCCCGAACTATGGCTACACCTTC.

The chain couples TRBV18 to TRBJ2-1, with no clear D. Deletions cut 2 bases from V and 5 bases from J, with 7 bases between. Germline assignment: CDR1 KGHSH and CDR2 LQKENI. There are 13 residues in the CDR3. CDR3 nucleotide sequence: TGTGCCAGCTCACCAGGGCTCCACAATGAGCAGTTCTTC. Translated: CASSPGLHNEQFF.

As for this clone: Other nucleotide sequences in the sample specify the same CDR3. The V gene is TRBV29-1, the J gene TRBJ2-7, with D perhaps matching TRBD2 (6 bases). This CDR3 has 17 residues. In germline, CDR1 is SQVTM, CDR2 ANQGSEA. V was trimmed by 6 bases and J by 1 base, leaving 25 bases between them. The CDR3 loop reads CSVATSPSAPLSYEQYF. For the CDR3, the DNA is TGCAGCGTGGCGACATCACCTAGCGCTCCGCTATCCTACGAGCAGTACTTC.

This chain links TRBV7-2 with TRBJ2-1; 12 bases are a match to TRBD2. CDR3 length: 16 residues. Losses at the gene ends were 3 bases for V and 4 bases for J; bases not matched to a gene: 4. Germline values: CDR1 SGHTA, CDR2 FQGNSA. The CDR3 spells CASSFFLAGGYNEQFF. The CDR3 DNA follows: TGTGCCAGCAGCTTTTTTCTAGCGGGAGGGTACAATGAGCAGTTCTTC. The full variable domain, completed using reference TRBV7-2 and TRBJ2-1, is GAGVSQSPSNKVTEKGKDVELRCDPISGHTALYWYRQSLGQGLEFLIYFQGNSAPDKSGLPSDRFSAERTGGSVSTLTIQRTQQEDSAVYLCASSFFLAGGYNEQFFGPGTRLTVL.

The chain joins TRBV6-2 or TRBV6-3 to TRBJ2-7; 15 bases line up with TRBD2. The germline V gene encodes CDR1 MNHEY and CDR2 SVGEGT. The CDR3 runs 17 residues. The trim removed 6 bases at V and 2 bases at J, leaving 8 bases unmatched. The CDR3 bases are TGTGCCAGCAGCCTAAAAGGACTAGCGGGAGGGACCTACGAGCAGTACTTC. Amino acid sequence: CASSLKGLAGGTYEQYF.

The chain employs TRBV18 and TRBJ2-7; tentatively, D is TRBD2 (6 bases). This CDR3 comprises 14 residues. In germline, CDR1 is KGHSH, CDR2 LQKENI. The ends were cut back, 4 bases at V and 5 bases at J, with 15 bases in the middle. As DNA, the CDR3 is TGTGCCAGCTCACTAACGGGAGTTGGTGACGAGCAGTACTTC. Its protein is CASSLTGVGDEQYF. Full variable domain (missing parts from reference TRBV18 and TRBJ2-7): NAGVMQNPRHLVRRRGQEARLRCSPMKGHSHVYWYRQLPEEGLKFMVYLQKENIIDESGMPKERFSAEFPKEGPSILRIQQVVRGDSAAYFCASSLTGVGDEQYFGPGTRLTVT.

The CDR3 protein is CASSPFLDNQETQYF. The CDR3 coding sequence is TGTGCCAGCAGTCCTTTCCTGGACAATCAAGAGACCCAGTACTTC. The chain recombines TRBV27 with TRBJ2-5; D may be TRBD1 (5 bases). The germline V gene encodes CDR1 MNHEY and CDR2 SMNVEV (reference sequence). The V end was cut by 5 bases, the J end by 2 bases, with 15 bases between. The CDR3 has 15 amino acids.

Here the CDR3 DNA reads TGTGCCAGCAAGAGGGGCCTAGCGGGAGGAGACTACACAGATACGCAGTATTTT. This encodes CASKRGLAGGDYTDTQYF. The rearrangement joins TRBV28 to TRBJ2-3; 11 bases are shared with TRBD2. Germline CDR1 is MDHEN and CDR2 is SYDVKM. V lost 7 bases to trimming and J lost 2 bases; unmatched junction nucleotides: 14. The CDR3 loop spans 18 amino acids.

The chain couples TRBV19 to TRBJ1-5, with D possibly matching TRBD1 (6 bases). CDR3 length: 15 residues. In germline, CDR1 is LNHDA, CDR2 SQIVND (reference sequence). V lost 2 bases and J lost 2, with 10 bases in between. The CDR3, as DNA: TGTGCCAGTAGTATACTGGGGGCGGGCAATCAGCCCCAGCATTTT. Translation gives CASSILGAGNQPQHF. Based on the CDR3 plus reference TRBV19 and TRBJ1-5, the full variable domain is DGGITQSPKYLFRKEGQNVTLSCEQNLNHDAMYWYRQDPGQGLRLIYYSQIVNDFQKGDIAEGYSVSREKKESFPLTVTSAQKNPTAFYLCASSILGAGNQPQHFGDGTRLSIL.

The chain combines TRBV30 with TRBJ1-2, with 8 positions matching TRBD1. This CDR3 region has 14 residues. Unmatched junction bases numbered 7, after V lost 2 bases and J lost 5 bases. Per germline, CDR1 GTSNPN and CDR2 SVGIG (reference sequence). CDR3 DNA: TGTGCCTGGAGTTCTCCCCAGGGGGCTTATGGCTACACCTTC. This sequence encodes CAWSSPQGAYGYTF.

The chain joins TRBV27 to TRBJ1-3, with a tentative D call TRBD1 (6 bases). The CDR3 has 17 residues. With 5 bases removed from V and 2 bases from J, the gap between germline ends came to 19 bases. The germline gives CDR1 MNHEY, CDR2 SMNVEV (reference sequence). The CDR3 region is CASSLSYGQSAGNTIYF. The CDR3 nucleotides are TGTGCCAGCAGTCTAAGCTACGGACAGTCGGCTGGAAACACCATATATTTT.

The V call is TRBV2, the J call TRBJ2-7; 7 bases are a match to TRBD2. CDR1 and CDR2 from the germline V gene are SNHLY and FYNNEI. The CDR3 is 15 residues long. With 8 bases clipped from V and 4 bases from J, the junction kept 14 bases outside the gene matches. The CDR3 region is CASAAGSGMMYEQYF. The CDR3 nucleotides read TGTGCCAGCGCCGCCGGAAGCGGGATGATGTACGAGCAGTACTTC.

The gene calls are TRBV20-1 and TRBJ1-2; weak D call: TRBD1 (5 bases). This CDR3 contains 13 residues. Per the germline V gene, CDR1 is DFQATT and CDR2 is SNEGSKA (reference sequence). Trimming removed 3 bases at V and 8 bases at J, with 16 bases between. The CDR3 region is CSASPDGGRGYTF. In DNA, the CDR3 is TGCAGTGCTAGTCCTGACGGGGGTCGGGGCTACACCTTC.

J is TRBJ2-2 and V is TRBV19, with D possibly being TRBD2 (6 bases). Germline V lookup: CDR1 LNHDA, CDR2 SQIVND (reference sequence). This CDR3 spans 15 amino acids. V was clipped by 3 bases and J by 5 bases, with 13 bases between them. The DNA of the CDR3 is TGTGCCAGTAGTATTGGTGCGGGATATACCGGGGAGCTGTTTTTT. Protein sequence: CASSIGAGYTGELFF.

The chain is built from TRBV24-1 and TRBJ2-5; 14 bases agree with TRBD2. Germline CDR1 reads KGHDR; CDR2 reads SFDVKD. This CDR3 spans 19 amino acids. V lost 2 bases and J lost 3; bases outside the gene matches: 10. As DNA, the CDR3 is TGTGCCACCAGTGATTCCCCGGGACTAGCGGGAGCCCCAAAAGAGACCCAGTACTTC. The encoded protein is CATSDSPGLAGAPKETQYF.

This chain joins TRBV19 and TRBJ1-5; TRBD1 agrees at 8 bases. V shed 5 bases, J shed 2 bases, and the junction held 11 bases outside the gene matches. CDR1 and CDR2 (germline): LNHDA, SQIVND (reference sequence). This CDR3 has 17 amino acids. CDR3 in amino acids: CASSGQGSGRGNQPQHF. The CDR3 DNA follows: TGTGCCAGTAGTGGACAGGGTTCGGGCCGTGGCAATCAGCCCCAGCATTTT. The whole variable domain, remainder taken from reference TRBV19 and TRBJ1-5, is DGGITQSPKYLFRKEGQNVTLSCEQNLNHDAMYWYRQDPGQGLRLIYYSQIVNDFQKGDIAEGYSVSREKKESFPLTVTSAQKNPTAFYLCASSGQGSGRGNQPQHFGDGTRLSIL.

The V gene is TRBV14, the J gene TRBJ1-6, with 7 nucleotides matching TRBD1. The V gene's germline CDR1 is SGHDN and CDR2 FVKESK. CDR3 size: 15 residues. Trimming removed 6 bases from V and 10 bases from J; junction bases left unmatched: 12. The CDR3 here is CASRPSSQGTSPLHF. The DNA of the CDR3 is TGTGCCAGCAGGCCAAGTTCACAGGGGACATCACCCCTCCACTTT.

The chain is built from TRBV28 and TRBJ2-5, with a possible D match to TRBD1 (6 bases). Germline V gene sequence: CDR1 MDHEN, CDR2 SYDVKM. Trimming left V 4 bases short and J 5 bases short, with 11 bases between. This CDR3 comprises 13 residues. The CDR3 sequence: CASSSGQTETQYF. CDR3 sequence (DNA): TGTGCCAGCAGTTCAGGACAGACGGAGACCCAGTACTTC.

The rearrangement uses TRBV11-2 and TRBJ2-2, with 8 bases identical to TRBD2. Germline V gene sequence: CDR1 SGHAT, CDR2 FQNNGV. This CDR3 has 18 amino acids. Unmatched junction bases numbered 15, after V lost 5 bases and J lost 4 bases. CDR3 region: CASSPPLGRGEGTGELFF. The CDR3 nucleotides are TGTGCCAGCAGCCCCCCCCTTGGGCGGGGGGAGGGCACCGGGGAGCTGTTTTTT.

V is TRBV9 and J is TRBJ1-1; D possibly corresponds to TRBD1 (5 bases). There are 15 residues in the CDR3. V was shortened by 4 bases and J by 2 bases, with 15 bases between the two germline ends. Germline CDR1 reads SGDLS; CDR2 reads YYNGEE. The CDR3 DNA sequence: TGTGCCAGCAGCCCGGGGTTGGGACTCAACACTGAAGCTTTCTTT. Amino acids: CASSPGLGLNTEAFF. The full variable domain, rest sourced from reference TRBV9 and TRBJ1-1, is DSGVTQTPKHLITATGQRVTLRCSPRSGDLSVYWYQQSLDQGLQFLIQYYNGEERAKGNILERFSAQQFPDLHSELNLSSLELGDSALYFCASSPGLGLNTEAFFGQGTRLTVV.

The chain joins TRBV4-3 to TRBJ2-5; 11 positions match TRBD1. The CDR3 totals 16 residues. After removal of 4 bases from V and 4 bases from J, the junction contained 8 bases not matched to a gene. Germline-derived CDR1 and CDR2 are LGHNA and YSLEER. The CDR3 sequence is CASSPGTGGYGETQYF. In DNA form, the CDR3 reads TGCGCCAGCAGCCCCGGGACAGGGGGTTACGGAGAGACCCAGTACTTC.

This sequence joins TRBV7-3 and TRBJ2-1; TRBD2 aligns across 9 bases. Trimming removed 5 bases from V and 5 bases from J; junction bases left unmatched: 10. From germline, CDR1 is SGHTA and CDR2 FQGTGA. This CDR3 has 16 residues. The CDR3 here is CASSTYSGRADNEQFF. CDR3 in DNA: TGTGCCAGCAGCACATATAGCGGGAGAGCCGACAATGAGCAGTTCTTC.

Here the CDR3 DNA reads TGTGCCACCAAACAGGGGGCTTATGGCTACACCTTC. Translated: CATKQGAYGYTF. This chain uses TRBV19 with TRBJ1-2; 9 bases line up with TRBD1. The CDR3 has 12 amino acids. The junction had 5 bases not matched to a gene; V was cut back by 10 bases and J by 5 bases. CDR1 and CDR2 (germline): LNHDA, SQIVND (reference sequence).

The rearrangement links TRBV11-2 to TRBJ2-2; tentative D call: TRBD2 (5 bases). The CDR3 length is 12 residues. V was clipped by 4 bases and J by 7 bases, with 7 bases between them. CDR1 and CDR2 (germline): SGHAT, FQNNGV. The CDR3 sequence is CASSSRGGELFF. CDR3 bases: TGTGCCAGCAGCTCCCGGGGCGGGGAGCTGTTTTTT.

CDR3 amino acids: CASTASDGGPYEQYF. DNA for the CDR3: TGTGCCAGCACCGCTTCCGACGGAGGTCCCTACGAGCAGTACTTC. J is TRBJ2-7 and V is TRBV9; weak D call: TRBD2 (5 bases). Germline-derived CDR1 and CDR2 are SGDLS and YYNGEE. This CDR3 is 15 amino acids long. Trimming pared 6 bases from V and 2 bases from J, leaving 18 bases between. Complete variable domain (other parts from reference TRBV9 and TRBJ2-7): DSGVTQTPKHLITATGQRVTLRCSPRSGDLSVYWYQQSLDQGLQFLIQYYNGEERAKGNILERFSAQQFPDLHSELNLSSLELGDSALYFCASTASDGGPYEQYFGPGTRLTVT.

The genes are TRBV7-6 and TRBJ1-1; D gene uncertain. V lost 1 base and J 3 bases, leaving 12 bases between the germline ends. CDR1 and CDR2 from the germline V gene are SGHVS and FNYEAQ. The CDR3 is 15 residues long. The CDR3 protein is CASSLGQGLDTEAFF. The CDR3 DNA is TGTGCCAGCAGCTTAGGACAAGGATTGGACACTGAAGCTTTCTTT.

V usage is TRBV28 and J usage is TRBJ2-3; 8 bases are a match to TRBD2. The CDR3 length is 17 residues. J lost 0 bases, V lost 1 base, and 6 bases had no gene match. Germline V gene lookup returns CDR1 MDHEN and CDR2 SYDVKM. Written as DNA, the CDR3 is TGTGCCAGCAGTTTATCAGCGGCTAGCGGGAGCACAGATACGCAGTATTTT. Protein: CASSLSAASGSTDTQYF.

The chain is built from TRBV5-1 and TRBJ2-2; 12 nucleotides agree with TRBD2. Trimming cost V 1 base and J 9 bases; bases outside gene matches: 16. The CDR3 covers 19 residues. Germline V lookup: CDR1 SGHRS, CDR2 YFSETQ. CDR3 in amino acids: CASSLWGLAGLGLTRELFF. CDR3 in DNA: TGCGCCAGCAGCTTGTGGGGACTAGCGGGTTTGGGGCTTACGCGGGAGCTGTTTTTT.

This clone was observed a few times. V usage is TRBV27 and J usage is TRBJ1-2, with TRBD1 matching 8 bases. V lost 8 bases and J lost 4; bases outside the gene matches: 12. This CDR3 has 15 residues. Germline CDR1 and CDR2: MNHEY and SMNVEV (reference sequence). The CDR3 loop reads CASSNFGGQAYGYTF. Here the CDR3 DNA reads TGTGCCAGCTCCAATTTTGGGGGACAGGCCTATGGCTACACCTTC.